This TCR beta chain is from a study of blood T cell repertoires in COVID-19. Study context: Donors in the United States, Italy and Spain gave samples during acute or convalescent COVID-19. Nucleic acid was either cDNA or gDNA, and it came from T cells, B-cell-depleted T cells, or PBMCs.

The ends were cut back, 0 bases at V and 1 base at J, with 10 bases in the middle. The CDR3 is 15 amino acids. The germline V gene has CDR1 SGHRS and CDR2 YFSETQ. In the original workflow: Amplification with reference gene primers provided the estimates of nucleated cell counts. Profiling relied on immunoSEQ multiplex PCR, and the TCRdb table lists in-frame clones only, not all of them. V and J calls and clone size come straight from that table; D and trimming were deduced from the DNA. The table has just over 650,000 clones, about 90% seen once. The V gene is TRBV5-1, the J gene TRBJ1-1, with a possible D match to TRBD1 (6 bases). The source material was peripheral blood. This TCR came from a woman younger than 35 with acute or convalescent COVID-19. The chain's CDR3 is CASSLESRGNTEAFF. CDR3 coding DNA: TGCGCCAGCAGCTTGGAAAGCAGGGGGAACACTGAAGCTTTCTTT.